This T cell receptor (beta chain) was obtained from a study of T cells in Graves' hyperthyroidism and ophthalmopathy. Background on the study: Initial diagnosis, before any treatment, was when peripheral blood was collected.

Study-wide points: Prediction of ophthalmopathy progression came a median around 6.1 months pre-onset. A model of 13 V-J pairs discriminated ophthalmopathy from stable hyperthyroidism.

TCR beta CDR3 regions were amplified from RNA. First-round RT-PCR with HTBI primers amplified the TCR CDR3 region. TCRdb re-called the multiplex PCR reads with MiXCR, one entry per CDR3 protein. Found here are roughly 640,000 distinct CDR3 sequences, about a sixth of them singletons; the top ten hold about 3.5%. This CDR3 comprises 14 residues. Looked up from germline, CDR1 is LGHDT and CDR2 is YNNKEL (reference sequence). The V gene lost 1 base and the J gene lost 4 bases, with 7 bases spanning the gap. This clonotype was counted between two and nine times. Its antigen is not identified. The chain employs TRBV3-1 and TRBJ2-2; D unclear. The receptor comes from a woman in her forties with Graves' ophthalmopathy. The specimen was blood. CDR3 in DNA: TGTGCCAGCAGCCAAGGCTTGATCACCGGGGAGCTGTTTTTT. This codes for CASSQGLITGELFF. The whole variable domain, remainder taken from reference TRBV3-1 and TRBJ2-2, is DTAVSQTPKYLVTQMGNDKSIKCEQNLGHDTMYWYKQDSKKFLKIMFSYNNKELIINETVPNRFSPKSPDKAHLNLHINSLELGDSAVYFCASSQGLITGELFFGEGSRLTVL.